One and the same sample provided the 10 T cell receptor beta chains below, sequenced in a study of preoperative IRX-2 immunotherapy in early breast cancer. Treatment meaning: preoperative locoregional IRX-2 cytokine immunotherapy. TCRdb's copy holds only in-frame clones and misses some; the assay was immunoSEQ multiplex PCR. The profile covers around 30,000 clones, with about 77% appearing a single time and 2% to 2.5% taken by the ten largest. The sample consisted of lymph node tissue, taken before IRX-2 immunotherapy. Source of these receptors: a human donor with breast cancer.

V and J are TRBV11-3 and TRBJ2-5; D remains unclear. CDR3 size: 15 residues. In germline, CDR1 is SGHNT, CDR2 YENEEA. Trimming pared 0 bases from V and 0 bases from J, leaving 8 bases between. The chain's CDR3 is CASSLDDQYQETQYF. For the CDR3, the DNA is TGTGCCAGCAGCTTAGATGACCAGTACCAAGAGACCCAGTACTTC.

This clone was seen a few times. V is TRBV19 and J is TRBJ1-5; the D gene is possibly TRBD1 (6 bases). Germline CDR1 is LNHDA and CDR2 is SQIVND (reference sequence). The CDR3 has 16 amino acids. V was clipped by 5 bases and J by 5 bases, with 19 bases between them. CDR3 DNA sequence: TGTGCCAGTAGTCCCATGGGAGGGACACTTGATCAGCCCCAGCATTTT. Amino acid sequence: CASSPMGGTLDQPQHF.

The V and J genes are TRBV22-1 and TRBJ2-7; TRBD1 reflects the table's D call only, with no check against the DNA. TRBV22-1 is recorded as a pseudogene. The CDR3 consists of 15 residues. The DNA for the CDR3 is TGTGCCAGCAGTCCTGAGGGACAGGGACCCTACGAGCAGTACTTC. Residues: CASSPEGQGPYEQYF.

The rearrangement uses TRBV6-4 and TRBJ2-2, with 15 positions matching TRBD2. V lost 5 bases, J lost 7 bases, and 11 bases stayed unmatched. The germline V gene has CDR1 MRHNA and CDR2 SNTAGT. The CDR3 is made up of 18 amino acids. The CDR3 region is CASSPTRTSGGDDGELFF. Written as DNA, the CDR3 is TGTGCCAGCAGTCCAACCCGGACTAGCGGGGGGGATGACGGGGAGCTGTTTTTT.

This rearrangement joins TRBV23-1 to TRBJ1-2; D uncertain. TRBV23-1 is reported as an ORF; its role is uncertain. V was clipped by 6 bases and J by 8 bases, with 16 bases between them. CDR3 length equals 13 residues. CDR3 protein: CASSSVFQGGYTF. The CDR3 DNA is TGCGCCAGCAGCTCCGTCTTTCAAGGCGGCTACACCTTC.

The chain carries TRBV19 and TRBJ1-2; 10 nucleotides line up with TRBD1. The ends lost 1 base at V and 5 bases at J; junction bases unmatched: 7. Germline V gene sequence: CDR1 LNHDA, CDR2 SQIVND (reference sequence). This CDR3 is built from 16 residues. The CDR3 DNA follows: TGTGCCAGTAGTATAGGCGGGACAGGGGAGATTTATGGCTACACCTTC. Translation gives CASSIGGTGEIYGYTF.

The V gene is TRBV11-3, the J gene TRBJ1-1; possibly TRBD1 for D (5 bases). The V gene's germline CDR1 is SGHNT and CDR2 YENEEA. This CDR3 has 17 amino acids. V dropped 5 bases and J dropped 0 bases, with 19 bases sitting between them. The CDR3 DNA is TGTGCCAGCAGCCCCAGGGCCGGGAGGGCCATGAACACTGAAGCTTTCTTT. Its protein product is CASSPRAGRAMNTEAFF.

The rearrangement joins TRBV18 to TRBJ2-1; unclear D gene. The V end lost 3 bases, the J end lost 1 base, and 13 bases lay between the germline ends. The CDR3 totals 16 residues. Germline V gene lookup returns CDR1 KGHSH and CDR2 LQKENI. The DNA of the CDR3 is TGTGCCAGCTCACCCCCTTGGGCCGAGTCCTACAATGAGCAGTTCTTC. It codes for CASSPPWAESYNEQFF. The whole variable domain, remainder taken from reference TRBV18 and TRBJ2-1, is NAGVMQNPRHLVRRRGQEARLRCSPMKGHSHVYWYRQLPEEGLKFMVYLQKENIIDESGMPKERFSAEFPKEGPSILRIQQVVRGDSAAYFCASSPPWAESYNEQFFGPGTRLTVL.

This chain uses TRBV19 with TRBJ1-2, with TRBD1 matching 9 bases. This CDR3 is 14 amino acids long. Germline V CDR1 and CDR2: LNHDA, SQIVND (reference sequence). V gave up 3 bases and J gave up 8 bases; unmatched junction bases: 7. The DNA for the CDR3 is TGTGCCAGTAGTATCACAGGGGGCGCGGGCGGCTACACCTTC. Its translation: CASSITGGAGGYTF.

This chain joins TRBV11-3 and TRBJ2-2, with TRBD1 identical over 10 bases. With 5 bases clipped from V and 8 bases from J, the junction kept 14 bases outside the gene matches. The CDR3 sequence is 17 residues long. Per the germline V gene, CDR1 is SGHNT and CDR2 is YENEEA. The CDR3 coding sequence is TGTGCCAGCAGCCCAGCACGGGACAGGGGCGGTCGAGGGGAGCTGTTTTTT. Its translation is CASSPARDRGGRGELFF.